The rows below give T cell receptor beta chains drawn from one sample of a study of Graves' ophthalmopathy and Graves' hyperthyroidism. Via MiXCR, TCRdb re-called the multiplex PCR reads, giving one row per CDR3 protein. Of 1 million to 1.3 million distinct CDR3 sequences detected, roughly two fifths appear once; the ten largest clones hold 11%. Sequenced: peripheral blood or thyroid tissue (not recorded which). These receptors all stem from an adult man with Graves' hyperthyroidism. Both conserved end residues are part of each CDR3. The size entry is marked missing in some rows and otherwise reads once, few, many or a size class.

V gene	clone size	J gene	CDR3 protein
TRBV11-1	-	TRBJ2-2	CASSLGQGMLFF
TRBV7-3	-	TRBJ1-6	CASSLGGGDSPLHF
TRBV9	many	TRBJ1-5	CASSVAGDSNQPQHF
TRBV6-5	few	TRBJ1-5	CASSLWDSRVAGPQHF
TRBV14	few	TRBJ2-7	CASSQVATSYEQYF
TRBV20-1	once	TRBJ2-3	CSARDIRGGDTQYF
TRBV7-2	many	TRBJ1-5	CASSPGQGRNQPQHF
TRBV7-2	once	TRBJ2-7	CASSLEGLRSYEQYF
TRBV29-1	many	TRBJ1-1	CSVRDSEAFF
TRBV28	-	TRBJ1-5	CASSLGTARSQPQHF
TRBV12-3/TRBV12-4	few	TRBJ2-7	CASAGDSGREQYF
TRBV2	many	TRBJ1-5	CASRVRVGNQPQHF
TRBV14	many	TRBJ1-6	CASSRLGPGLPLHF
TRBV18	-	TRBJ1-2	CASFPANYGYTF
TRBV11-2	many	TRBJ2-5	CASSFRTSGQETQYF
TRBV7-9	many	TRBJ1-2	CASSPANRGQNYGYTF
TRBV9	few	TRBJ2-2	CASSWTGRNTGELFF
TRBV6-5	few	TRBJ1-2	CASSYLQGTNYGYTF
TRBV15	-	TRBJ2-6	CATSRGEGGAVGANVLTF
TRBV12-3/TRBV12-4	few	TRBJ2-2	CASSLEGGHTGELFF
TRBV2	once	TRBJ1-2	CASSPTPTGTANYGYTF
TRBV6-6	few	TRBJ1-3	CASTTGGGNTIYF
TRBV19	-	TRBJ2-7	CASRAGTSAYEQYF
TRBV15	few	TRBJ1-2	CATSREEGAGYTF
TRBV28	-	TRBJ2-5	CASTQGVETQYF
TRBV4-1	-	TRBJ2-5	CASSQGETSVETQYF
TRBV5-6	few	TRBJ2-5	CASSFPSGEETQYF
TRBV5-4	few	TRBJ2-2	CASSFESITGELFF
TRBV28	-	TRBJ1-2	CAAMDGAYGYTF
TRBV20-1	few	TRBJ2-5	CSATEPGLGESQYF
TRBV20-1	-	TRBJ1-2	CSARDRGRRNGYTF
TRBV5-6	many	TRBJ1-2	CASGSPANYGYTF
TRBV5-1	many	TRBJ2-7	CASSGIENYEQYF
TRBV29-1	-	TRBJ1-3	CSVGGAGGNTIYF
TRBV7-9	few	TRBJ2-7	CASSPLREVLSYEQYF
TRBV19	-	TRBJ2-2	CASSTRTGEYTGELFF
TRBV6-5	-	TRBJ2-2	CASSSYWTGNTGELFF
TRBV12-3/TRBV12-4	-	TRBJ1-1	CASSYPFGGHNTEAFF
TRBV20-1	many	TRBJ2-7	CSARASGSDYEQYF
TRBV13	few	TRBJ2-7	CASSPDRGVDYEQYF
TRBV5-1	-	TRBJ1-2	CASSLNVESYGYTF
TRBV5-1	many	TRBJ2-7	CASSPSGSSSEQYF
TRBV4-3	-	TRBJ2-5	CASSQYRDQETQYF
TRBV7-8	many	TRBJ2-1	CASSSIAVTYNEQFF
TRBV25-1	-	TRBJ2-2	CASREDVGELFF
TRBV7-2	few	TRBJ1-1	CASSSYRKVWTEAFF
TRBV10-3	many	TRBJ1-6	CATSSEESSYNSPLHF